Listed below are T cell receptor beta chains from one sample, sequenced in a study of shared clonotypes between healthy human individuals. TCRdb's copy holds only in-frame clones and misses some; the assay was immunoSEQ multiplex PCR. In the table there are about 1.4 million clones, over 95% of which are singletons. The material sequenced was naive CD4+ T cells sorted from blood. These TCRs come from a man aged 25-45 years in good health. Each CDR3 is given with its conserved first and last residue. A D gene is named only where the DNA matches it firmly. Size is omitted from some rows. Given values are once, few, many or a class for expanded clones.

clone size: NA; D gene: TRBD2; V gene: TRBV15; J gene: TRBJ2-1; CDR3 protein: CATSRDRAGANEQFF; CDR3 DNA: TGTGCCACCAGCAGAGATCGAGCGGGGGCCAATGAGCAGTTCTTC
clone size: NA; D gene: TRBD2; V gene: TRBV7-7; J gene: TRBJ2-1; CDR3 protein: CASSLGGLGNEQFF; CDR3 DNA: TGTGCTAGCAGCTTAGGAGGACTAGGCAATGAGCAGTTCTTC
clone size: NA; D gene: TRBD2; V gene: TRBV5-1; J gene: TRBJ2-5; CDR3 protein: CASSAVAGGEETQYF; CDR3 DNA: TGCGCCAGCAGCGCCGTAGCGGGAGGCGAGGAGACCCAGTACTTC
clone size: NA; D gene: TRBD2; V gene: TRBV28; J gene: TRBJ2-1; CDR3 protein: CAACRPSGRVDYNEQFF; CDR3 DNA: TGTGCCGCCTGCCGCCCCAGCGGGAGGGTGGACTACAATGAGCAGTTCTTC
clone size: NA; D gene: NA; V gene: TRBV11-2; J gene: TRBJ2-1; CDR3 protein: CASTPFRFGEQFF; CDR3 DNA: TGTGCCAGCACCCCTTTCCGCTTTGGTGAGCAGTTCTTC
clone size: NA; D gene: NA; V gene: TRBV6-1; J gene: TRBJ2-7; CDR3 protein: CASRLQRGGEQYF; CDR3 DNA: TGTGCCAGCAGGCTACAGAGGGGAGGCGAGCAGTACTTC
clone size: NA; D gene: NA; V gene: TRBV6-5; J gene: TRBJ2-3; CDR3 protein: CASSYSSGVYTQYF; CDR3 DNA: TGTGCCAGCAGTTACTCCTCAGGGGTGTATACGCAGTATTTT
clone size: NA; D gene: TRBD2; V gene: TRBV28; J gene: TRBJ2-3; CDR3 protein: CASISLLSSGTTDTQYF; CDR3 DNA: TGTGCCAGCATTTCCCTACTCTCTAGCGGGACCACAGATACGCAGTATTTT
clone size: NA; D gene: NA; V gene: TRBV6-5; J gene: TRBJ2-3; CDR3 protein: CASRQPKGADTQYF; CDR3 DNA: TGTGCCAGCAGACAACCTAAGGGGGCAGATACGCAGTATTTT
clone size: NA; D gene: NA; V gene: TRBV28; J gene: TRBJ1-4; CDR3 protein: CASSIGTGRVRF; CDR3 DNA: TGTGCCAGCAGTATAGGAACCGGACGAGTGCGATTT
clone size: NA; D gene: TRBD1; V gene: TRBV18; J gene: TRBJ1-2; CDR3 protein: CASSPPGQYGYTF; CDR3 DNA: TGTGCCAGCTCACCCCCGGGACAGTATGGCTACACCTTC
clone size: NA; D gene: TRBD1; V gene: TRBV7-2; J gene: TRBJ1-5; CDR3 protein: CASSQTGGQPQHF; CDR3 DNA: TGTGCCAGCAGCCAGACAGGGGGCCAGCCCCAGCATTTT
clone size: NA; D gene: TRBD2; V gene: TRBV10-1; J gene: TRBJ2-5; CDR3 protein: CASSPGGETQYF; CDR3 DNA: TGCGCCAGCAGCCCCGGGGGGGAGACCCAGTACTTC
clone size: NA; D gene: NA; V gene: TRBV20-1; J gene: TRBJ2-1; CDR3 protein: CSARSNEQFF; CDR3 DNA: TGCAGTGCTAGGTCTAATGAGCAGTTCTTC
clone size: NA; D gene: NA; V gene: TRBV5-1; J gene: TRBJ1-1; CDR3 protein: CASSFQANTEAFF; CDR3 DNA: TGCGCCAGCAGCTTCCAGGCCAACACTGAAGCTTTCTTT
clone size: NA; D gene: NA; V gene: TRBV4-1; J gene: TRBJ1-4; CDR3 protein: CASSLPLDELFF; CDR3 DNA: TGCGCCAGCAGCTTACCTCTGGATGAACTGTTTTTT
clone size: NA; D gene: NA; V gene: TRBV9; J gene: TRBJ1-3; CDR3 protein: CASSVVPRIESGNTIYF; CDR3 DNA: TGTGCCAGCAGCGTAGTTCCCAGGATAGAGTCTGGAAACACCATATATTTT
clone size: once; D gene: NA; V gene: TRBV2; J gene: TRBJ1-4; CDR3 protein: CASKQGGNEKLFF; CDR3 DNA: TGTGCCAGCAAACAGGGTGGGAATGAAAAACTGTTTTTT
clone size: NA; D gene: TRBD2; V gene: TRBV7-9; J gene: TRBJ2-7; CDR3 protein: CASSAPGLVFYEQYF; CDR3 DNA: TGTGCCAGCAGCGCACCGGGACTAGTTTTCTACGAGCAGTACTTC
clone size: NA; D gene: NA; V gene: TRBV5-1; J gene: TRBJ2-7; CDR3 protein: CASSLGVSSYEQYF; CDR3 DNA: TGCGCCAGCAGCTTGGGGGTAAGCTCCTACGAGCAGTACTTC
clone size: NA; D gene: TRBD2; V gene: TRBV11-2; J gene: TRBJ2-7; CDR3 protein: CASSARRLAGDREQYF; CDR3 DNA: TGTGCCAGCAGCGCAAGGCGACTAGCGGGAGATAGGGAGCAGTACTTC
clone size: NA; D gene: NA; V gene: TRBV11-2; J gene: TRBJ2-2; CDR3 protein: CASSPLRTPARPGELFF; CDR3 DNA: TGTGCCAGCAGCCCTCTTAGGACACCCGCGAGGCCCGGGGAGCTGTTTTTT
clone size: NA; D gene: NA; V gene: TRBV28; J gene: TRBJ1-1; CDR3 protein: CASRSGPEAFF; CDR3 DNA: TGTGCCAGCCGATCAGGGCCTGAAGCTTTCTTT
clone size: NA; D gene: NA; V gene: TRBV19; J gene: TRBJ2-3; CDR3 protein: CASSIDGAGTSTDTQYF; CDR3 DNA: TGTGCCAGTAGTATAGACGGCGCTGGAACTAGCACAGATACGCAGTATTTT
clone size: NA; D gene: TRBD1; V gene: TRBV6-1; J gene: TRBJ1-5; CDR3 protein: CASTSQGDQPQHF; CDR3 DNA: TGTGCCAGCACCAGTCAGGGGGATCAGCCCCAGCATTTT
clone size: once; D gene: NA; V gene: TRBV15; J gene: TRBJ2-7; CDR3 protein: CATSLERGGWQYF; CDR3 DNA: TGTGCCACGAGCCTGGAGAGGGGGGGGTGGCAGTACTTC
clone size: NA; D gene: NA; V gene: TRBV29-1; J gene: TRBJ2-1; CDR3 protein: CSVLPDHLNEQFF; CDR3 DNA: TGCAGCGTACTCCCGGACCACCTCAATGAGCAGTTCTTC
clone size: NA; D gene: NA; V gene: TRBV30; J gene: TRBJ2-1; CDR3 protein: CAWNTDVGLASNEQFF; CDR3 DNA: TGTGCCTGGAACACAGACGTTGGGCTAGCGTCAAATGAGCAGTTCTTC
clone size: NA; D gene: NA; V gene: TRBV6-1; J gene: TRBJ2-2; CDR3 protein: CASSEAGLTGELFF; CDR3 DNA: TGTGCCAGCAGTGAAGCGGGGCTTACCGGGGAGCTGTTTTTT
clone size: NA; D gene: NA; V gene: TRBV10-3; J gene: TRBJ2-7; CDR3 protein: CAISVDWPGAYEQYF; CDR3 DNA: TGTGCCATCAGTGTAGATTGGCCGGGGGCCTACGAGCAGTACTTC
clone size: NA; D gene: TRBD1; V gene: TRBV7-8; J gene: TRBJ2-7; CDR3 protein: CASNAGQGGYEQYF; CDR3 DNA: TGTGCCAGCAACGCAGGACAGGGGGGATACGAGCAGTACTTC
clone size: NA; D gene: TRBD2; V gene: TRBV11-2; J gene: TRBJ2-1; CDR3 protein: CASSPLAGGYNEQFF; CDR3 DNA: TGTGCCAGCAGTCCACTAGCGGGAGGATACAATGAGCAGTTCTTC
clone size: NA; D gene: NA; V gene: TRBV28; J gene: TRBJ2-5; CDR3 protein: CASSLDIEETQYF; CDR3 DNA: TGTGCCAGCAGTCTCGACATCGAAGAGACCCAGTACTTC
clone size: NA; D gene: TRBD1; V gene: TRBV7-9; J gene: TRBJ2-7; CDR3 protein: CASSLRGPLSYEQYF; CDR3 DNA: TGTGCCAGCAGCTTAAGGGGGCCCCTCTCCTACGAGCAGTACTTC
clone size: NA; D gene: TRBD2; V gene: TRBV19; J gene: TRBJ2-2; CDR3 protein: CASSMGLAGATGELFF; CDR3 DNA: TGTGCCAGTAGTATGGGACTAGCGGGAGCCACCGGGGAGCTGTTTTTT
clone size: NA; D gene: TRBD2; V gene: TRBV9; J gene: TRBJ2-1; CDR3 protein: CASSVATSSYYNEQFF; CDR3 DNA: TGTGCCAGCAGCGTAGCGACTAGCAGTTACTACAATGAGCAGTTCTTC
clone size: many; D gene: NA; V gene: TRBV28; J gene: TRBJ2-7; CDR3 protein: CASTDRTYEQYF; CDR3 DNA: TGTGCCAGCACGGACAGAACCTACGAGCAGTACTTC
clone size: NA; D gene: TRBD1; V gene: TRBV10-3; J gene: TRBJ2-4; CDR3 protein: CAISESMTGAKNIQYF; CDR3 DNA: TGTGCCATCAGTGAGTCAATGACAGGGGCCAAAAACATTCAGTACTTC
clone size: NA; D gene: NA; V gene: TRBV18; J gene: TRBJ1-1; CDR3 protein: CASSPLAERTEAFF; CDR3 DNA: TGTGCCAGCTCACCACTAGCAGAACGAACTGAAGCTTTCTTT
clone size: NA; D gene: TRBD1; V gene: TRBV28; J gene: TRBJ2-2; CDR3 protein: CASIQPTGGTGELFF; CDR3 DNA: TGTGCCAGCATACAACCAACAGGGGGGACCGGGGAGCTGTTTTTT
clone size: NA; D gene: TRBD1; V gene: TRBV7-2; J gene: TRBJ2-2; CDR3 protein: CASSLGGQGGLFGELFF; CDR3 DNA: TGTGCCAGCAGCTTAGGGGGACAGGGTGGACTATTCGGGGAGCTGTTTTTT
clone size: NA; D gene: TRBD1; V gene: TRBV5-1; J gene: TRBJ2-5; CDR3 protein: CASNAAGGAFETQYF; CDR3 DNA: TGCGCGAGCAATGCGGCAGGGGGCGCATTTGAGACCCAGTACTTC
clone size: once; D gene: NA; V gene: TRBV28; J gene: TRBJ1-5; CDR3 protein: CASSLEVFGRSNQPQHF; CDR3 DNA: TGTGCCAGCAGTTTAGAGGTTTTTGGCAGGAGCAATCAGCCCCAGCATTTT
clone size: NA; D gene: TRBD2; V gene: TRBV27; J gene: TRBJ2-2; CDR3 protein: CASSLRGLAGVSGELFF; CDR3 DNA: TGTGCCAGCAGTTTAAGGGGACTAGCGGGAGTTTCCGGGGAGCTGTTTTTT
clone size: NA; D gene: NA; V gene: TRBV9; J gene: TRBJ2-5; CDR3 protein: CASSAAGLVIQETQYF; CDR3 DNA: TGTGCCAGCAGCGCCGCCGGCCTAGTGATCCAAGAGACCCAGTACTTC
clone size: once; D gene: NA; V gene: TRBV2; J gene: TRBJ1-1; CDR3 protein: CARQLGQNTEAFF; CDR3 DNA: TGTGCCAGACAGTTGGGACAGAACACTGAAGCTTTCTTT